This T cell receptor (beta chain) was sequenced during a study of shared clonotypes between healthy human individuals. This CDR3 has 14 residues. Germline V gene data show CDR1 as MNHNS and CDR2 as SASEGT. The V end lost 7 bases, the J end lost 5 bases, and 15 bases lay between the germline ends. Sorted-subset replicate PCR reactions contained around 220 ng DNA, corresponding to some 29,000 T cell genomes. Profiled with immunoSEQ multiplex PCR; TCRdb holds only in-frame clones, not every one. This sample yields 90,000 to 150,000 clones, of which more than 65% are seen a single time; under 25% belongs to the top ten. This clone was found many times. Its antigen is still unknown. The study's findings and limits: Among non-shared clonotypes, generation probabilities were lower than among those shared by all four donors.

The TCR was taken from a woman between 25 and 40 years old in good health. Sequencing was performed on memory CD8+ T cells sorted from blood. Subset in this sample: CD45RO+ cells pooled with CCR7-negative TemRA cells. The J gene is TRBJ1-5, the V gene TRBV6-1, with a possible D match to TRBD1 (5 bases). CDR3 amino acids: CASTGGGEHQPQHF. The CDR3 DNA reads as TGTGCCAGCACCGGGGGAGGGGAGCATCAGCCCCAGCATTTT.